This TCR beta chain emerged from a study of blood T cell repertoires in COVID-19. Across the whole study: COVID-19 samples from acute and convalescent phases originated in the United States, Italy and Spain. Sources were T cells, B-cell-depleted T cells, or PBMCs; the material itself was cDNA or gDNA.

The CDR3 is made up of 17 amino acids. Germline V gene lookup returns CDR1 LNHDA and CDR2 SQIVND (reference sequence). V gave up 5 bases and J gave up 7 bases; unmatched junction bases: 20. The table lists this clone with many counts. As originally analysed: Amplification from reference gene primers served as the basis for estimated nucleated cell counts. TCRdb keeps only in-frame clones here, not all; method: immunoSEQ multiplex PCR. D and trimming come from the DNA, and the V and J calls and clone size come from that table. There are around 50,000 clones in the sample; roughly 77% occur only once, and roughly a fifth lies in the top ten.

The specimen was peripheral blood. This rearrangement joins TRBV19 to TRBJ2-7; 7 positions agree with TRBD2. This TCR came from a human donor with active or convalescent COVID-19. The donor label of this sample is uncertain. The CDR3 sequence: CASSPNLGVPRGGEQYF. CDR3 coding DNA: TGTGCCAGTAGTCCCAATTTGGGGGTCCCGCGGGGAGGGGAGCAGTACTTC. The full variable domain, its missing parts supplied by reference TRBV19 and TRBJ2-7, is DGGITQSPKYLFRKEGQNVTLSCEQNLNHDAMYWYRQDPGQGLRLIYYSQIVNDFQKGDIAEGYSVSREKKESFPLTVTSAQKNPTAFYLCASSPNLGVPRGGEQYFGPGTRLTVT.